This T cell receptor (beta chain) was profiled in a study of early T cells in non-severe SARS-CoV-2 infection. The CDR3 sequence is 13 residues long. The V end was cut by 3 bases, the J end by 5 bases, with 10 bases between. CDR1 is SGHTA, CDR2 FQGTGA, per germline. This clonotype was seen a few times. What it binds is not known. TCRdb independently ran MiXCR on the 5' RACE reads; one entry per CDR3 protein. The repertoire has around 60,000 distinct CDR3 sequences, 8.5% to 10% of them found once; the top ten carry over 8.5%. Study-wide results and limits: Matching with VDJdb favored anti-spike CD8 responses (missing private and CD4 specificities).

The chain couples TRBV7-3 to TRBJ1-1; unclear D gene. The receptor comes from an adult who was a healthcare worker with PCR-confirmed SARS-CoV-2 infection or an uninfected control (not recorded which). Sequenced material: whole blood. Here the CDR3 DNA reads TGTGCCAGCAGCTTCAAACGCGAGACTGAAGCTTTCTTT. It encodes CASSFKRETEAFF.